This section outlines one T cell receptor beta chain sequence together with its context. This entry belongs to a study of OX40 agonist ivuxolimab in advanced cancers. Looked up from germline, CDR1 is GTSNPN and CDR2 is SVGIG (reference sequence). The CDR3 has 13 residues. With 1 base removed from V and 11 bases from J, the gap between germline ends came to 17 bases. The method was immunoSEQ multiplex PCR; TCRdb's version includes in-frame clones alone and lacks a portion of them. The data show 87,000 or so clones, approximately 85% seen once. The source material was CD4+ or CD8+ T cells sorted from blood, sampled in a trial of the OX40 agonist ivuxolimab. This TCR came from an adult with an advanced solid tumor such as melanoma, head and neck, liver or kidney cancer. V is TRBV30 and J is TRBJ1-1; maybe TRBD1 (5 bases). This CDR3 reads CAWSETWRGYAFF. Written as DNA, the CDR3 is TGTGCCTGGAGTGAAACCTGGAGGGGCTACGCTTTCTTT.